One and the same sample provided the 26 T cell receptor beta chains below, sequenced in a study of T cells in Graves' hyperthyroidism and ophthalmopathy. Using RNA transcripts as the source, TCR beta CDR3 regions were amplified. The HTBI primer set was used in a first-round RT-PCR of the TCR CDR3. TCRdb recomputed calls from the multiplex PCR reads with MiXCR, one row per CDR3 protein. This table has around 600,000 distinct CDR3 sequences, approximately 15% appearing once. The source material was blood. Source of these receptors: a woman aged 30 to 39 with Graves' hyperthyroidism.

V usage is TRBV7-9 and J usage is TRBJ1-1, with D uncertain. The V end lost 6 bases, the J end lost 5 bases, and 13 bases lay between the germline ends. The germline V gene has CDR1 SEHNR and CDR2 FQNEAQ (reference sequence). The CDR3 has 13 amino acids. This CDR3 reads CASRLDSETEAFF. DNA for the CDR3: TGTGCCAGCAGGCTAGACTCCGAGACTGAAGCTTTCTTT.

At least ten counts were recorded for this clonotype. The V gene is TRBV6-5, the J gene TRBJ2-7; either TRBD1 or TRBD2 may fit D (6 bases each). The V gene's germline CDR1 is MNHEY and CDR2 SVGAGI. V lost 2 bases and J lost 5, with 10 bases in between. The CDR3 spans 13 residues. CDR3 DNA: TGTGCCAGCAGTTACGTTCGGGGGCACGAGCAGTACTTC. Residues: CASSYVRGHEQYF.

The V gene is TRBV6-7, the J gene TRBJ1-1; 9 nucleotides line up with TRBD1. TRBV6-7 is noted as an ORF with a role that remains uncertain. J was trimmed by 1 base and V by 0 bases; bases with no gene match: 9. The CDR3 has 18 residues. The CDR3 is CASSYSGDREGKNTEAFF. The CDR3 nucleotides are TGTGCCAGCAGTTACTCCGGGGACAGGGAGGGAAAGAACACTGAAGCTTTCTTT.

This clonotype was seen more than once but under ten times. The J gene is TRBJ1-4, the V gene TRBV5-6; a possible D gene is TRBD1 (5 bases). The CDR3 covers 14 residues. Trimming took 1 base from V and 8 from J, leaving 12 bases between them. CDR1 is SGHDT and CDR2 is YYEEEE in the germline V gene. The CDR3 coding sequence is TGTGCCAGCAGCTTGACGGGGGATTGGGAAAAACTGTTTTTT. Its translation is CASSLTGDWEKLFF.

This clonotype was detected a few times. The chain carries TRBV6-6 and TRBJ2-7; 7 positions agree with TRBD1. CDR1 is MNHNY, CDR2 SVGAGI, per germline (reference sequence). The CDR3 has 14 amino acids. J was trimmed by 3 bases and V by 1 base; bases with no gene match: 3. The CDR3 DNA follows: TGTGCCAGCAGTTACTTGGGACAGATCTACGAGCAGTACTTC. Amino acid sequence: CASSYLGQIYEQYF.

V is TRBV5-8 and J is TRBJ2-1; D unresolved. V was cut by 1 base and J by 0 bases, with 8 bases left in between. The germline gives CDR1 SGHTS, CDR2 YDEGEE. The CDR3 consists of 15 residues. The CDR3 DNA sequence: TGTGCCAGCAGCTTGTCATGGGGCTCCTACAATGAGCAGTTCTTC. Protein: CASSLSWGSYNEQFF.

The V gene is TRBV4-1, the J gene TRBJ2-7; TRBD2 matches 11 bases. The germline V gene encodes CDR1 MGHRA and CDR2 YSYEKL. V shed 0 bases, J shed 4 bases, and the junction held 2 bases outside the gene matches. The CDR3 length is 15 residues. CDR3 bases: TGCGCCAGCAGCCAAGAGACTAGCGGGAAGTACGAGCAGTACTTC. Its protein is CASSQETSGKYEQYF.

The CDR3 DNA reads as TGTGCCAGCAGCTTAGAACGACGGCCATACTACGAGCAGTACTTC. This translates into CASSLERRPYYEQYF. The genes are TRBV7-9 and TRBJ2-7; D uncertain. V dropped 1 base and J dropped 3 bases, with 13 bases sitting between them. The CDR3 runs to 15 residues. Germline V gene sequence: CDR1 SEHNR, CDR2 FQNEAQ (reference sequence).

This clonotype came up many times. This chain uses TRBV20-1 with TRBJ2-7; either TRBD1 or TRBD2 may fit D (5 bases each). The CDR3 runs to 16 residues. Germline-derived CDR1 and CDR2 are DFQATT and SNEGSKA (reference sequence). The CDR3 DNA follows: TGCAGCGCACCGCAACAAGGGACCCAGGGCCCCTACGAGCAGTACTTC. Translated, it gives CSAPQQGTQGPYEQYF.

This clonotype has ten or more counts. The J gene is TRBJ2-7, the V gene TRBV11-2, with TRBD2 matching over 12 bases. V trimming: 5 bases; J trimming: 3 bases; junction bases outside the gene matches: 5. From germline, CDR1 is SGHAT and CDR2 FQNNGV. This CDR3 is 15 amino acids long. In DNA form, the CDR3 reads TGTGCCAGCAGCCCCGGACTAGCGGGACTCTACGAGCAGTACTTC. Amino acid sequence: CASSPGLAGLYEQYF.

The CDR3 is CASSQDLGSSGANVLTF. The CDR3 bases are TGCGCCAGCAGCCAAGATCTGGGAAGCTCTGGGGCCAACGTCCTGACTTTC. The genes are TRBV4-1 and TRBJ2-6; D gene ambiguous. This CDR3 comprises 17 residues. V was cut by 0 bases and J by 0 bases, with 9 bases left in between. Germline lookup yields CDR1 MGHRA and CDR2 YSYEKL.

This clonotype has a handful of counts. J is TRBJ2-7 and V is TRBV6-5, with TRBD2 matching 9 bases. The V gene's germline CDR1 is MNHEY and CDR2 SVGAGI. V shed 2 bases, J shed 4 bases, and the junction held 15 bases outside the gene matches. The CDR3 spans 18 residues. CDR3 in DNA: TGTGCCAGCAGTTACATTTCGGTTTTTAGCGGGAGTGCGTACGAGCAGTACTTC. It specifies CASSYISVFSGSAYEQYF.

The chain links TRBV27 to TRBJ2-3; 13 bases align to TRBD2. Trimming at V came to 4 bases and at J to 4 bases, leaving 8 bases not matched to a gene. This CDR3 is built from 17 residues. Germline lookup yields CDR1 MNHEY and CDR2 SMNVEV (reference sequence). The CDR3 region has the DNA TGTGCCAGCAGTTCAGGGACTAGCGGGGTCGTGGCAGATACGCAGTATTTT. Amino acid sequence: CASSSGTSGVVADTQYF.

J is TRBJ2-7 and V is TRBV10-2; 8 positions match TRBD2. The V gene's germline CDR1 is WSHSY and CDR2 SAAADI. The CDR3 is 15 residues long. The junction had 12 bases not matched to a gene; V was cut back by 6 bases and J by 5 bases. The CDR3, as DNA: TGCGCCAGCAGCCGACTAGCGAACTCAATAAACGAGCAGTACTTC. The encoded protein is CASSRLANSINEQYF.

The chain employs TRBV7-9 and TRBJ2-7; D possibly corresponds to TRBD2 (5 bases). The CDR3 consists of 16 residues. Germline V gene sequence: CDR1 SEHNR, CDR2 FQNEAQ (reference sequence). V lost 4 bases and J lost 3, with 19 bases in between. CDR3 sequence reads: CASSSPRTTGFYEQYF. For the CDR3, the DNA is TGTGCCAGCAGCTCCCCGCGGACGACGGGGTTCTACGAGCAGTACTTC.

In this sample, this clonotype turned up many times. The chain links TRBV12-3 or TRBV12-4 to TRBJ1-5; D call uncertain. The CDR3 is made up of 12 amino acids. V shed 3 bases and J shed 5 bases, with 5 bases lying between them. The CDR3 loop reads CASSFEDQPQHF. The CDR3 DNA reads as TGTGCCAGCAGTTTCGAGGATCAGCCCCAGCATTTT.

The chain employs TRBV6-1 and TRBJ2-7, with D unresolved. CDR3 length: 14 residues. Per the germline V gene, CDR1 is MNHNS and CDR2 is SASEGT. Trimming took off 5 bases at V and 2 bases at J, with 13 bases between the two ends. In nucleotides, the CDR3 is TGTGCCAGCAGTTACCTTGGACCAACCTACGAGCAGTACTTC. This codes for CASSYLGPTYEQYF.

In its sample, this clonotype was seen many times. The chain is built from TRBV20-1 and TRBJ2-1; TRBD2 aligns across 14 bases. V trimming: 6 bases; J trimming: 1 base; junction bases outside the gene matches: 17. CDR3 length: 20 amino acids. CDR1 is DFQATT, CDR2 SNEGSKA, per germline (reference sequence). CDR3 sequence (DNA): TGCAGTGCCCAAGGACCGACCGGACTAGCGGGAGGAGGGTCCTACAATGAGCAGTTCTTC. Protein sequence: CSAQGPTGLAGGGSYNEQFF.

The sample holds a few counts of this clonotype. The rearrangement links TRBV5-1 to TRBJ2-1; the match to TRBD1 covers 8 bases. The germline V gene encodes CDR1 SGHRS and CDR2 YFSETQ. There are 12 residues in the CDR3. J lost 11 bases, V lost 3 bases, and 4 bases had no gene match. CDR3 protein: CASSYGQGQQFF. The CDR3 nucleotides are TGCGCCAGCAGCTATGGACAGGGTCAGCAGTTCTTC.

In this sample, this clonotype turned up once. The J gene is TRBJ1-4, the V gene TRBV30, with D unresolved. This CDR3 comprises 15 residues. The germline gives CDR1 GTSNPN, CDR2 SVGIG (reference sequence). V gave up 3 bases and J gave up 7 bases, with 18 bases separating them. CDR3 loop: CAWSVGGSEVEKLFF. CDR3 DNA: TGTGCCTGGAGCGTGGGCGGCAGCGAGGTTGAAAAACTGTTTTTT. Looking up the rest from reference TRBV30 and TRBJ1-4 gives the full variable domain: SQTIHQWPATLVQPVGSPLSLECTVEGTSNPNLYWYRQAAGRGLQLLFYSVGIGQISSEVPQNLSASRPQDRQFILSSKKLLLSDSGFYLCAWSVGGSEVEKLFFGSGTQLSVL.

The J gene is TRBJ2-1, the V gene TRBV7-9; TRBD1 matches 9 bases. Trimming removed 5 bases from V and 3 bases from J; junction bases left unmatched: 8. From germline, CDR1 is SEHNR and CDR2 FQNEAQ (reference sequence). The CDR3 is made up of 16 amino acids. The CDR3 reads CASSITGGEVYNEQFF. CDR3 bases: TGTGCCAGCAGCATAACAGGGGGCGAGGTCTACAATGAGCAGTTCTTC.

In its sample, this clonotype was seen many times. CDR3 in amino acids: CASNFDGSGELFF. CDR3 nucleotide sequence: TGTGCCAGCAATTTCGATGGTTCCGGGGAGCTGTTTTTT. V is TRBV28 and J is TRBJ2-2; D is unclear. V lost 7 bases, J lost 6 bases, and 12 bases lay in between. The length of the CDR3 is 13 residues. Germline CDR1 is MDHEN and CDR2 is SYDVKM.

The chain combines TRBV10-3 with TRBJ2-3, with TRBD2 matching 7 bases. The germline V gene has CDR1 ENHRY and CDR2 SYGVKD. This CDR3 is built from 15 residues. Trimming took 7 bases from V and 3 from J; bases not matched to a gene: 10. In nucleotides, the CDR3 is TGTGCCATCAAGAAACTTAGCGGGCGTACAGATACGCAGTATTTT. Translated: CAIKKLSGRTDTQYF.

A few counts support this clonotype. This chain uses TRBV2 with TRBJ2-1; 11 bases are shared with TRBD2. J gave up 8 bases and V 0 bases, and 6 bases lay outside the gene matches. The CDR3 has 16 amino acids. Germline V gene data show CDR1 as SNHLY and CDR2 as FYNNEI. The CDR3 nucleotides are TGTGCCAGCAGTGAAGCGAAACTAGCGGGAGTCCATGAGCAGTTCTTC. It is translated as CASSEAKLAGVHEQFF.

The chain joins TRBV6-1 to TRBJ2-2; D is ambiguous. Germline V CDR1 and CDR2: MNHNS, SASEGT. The CDR3 extends over 14 amino acids. Trimming removed 7 bases from V and 6 bases from J, with 15 bases in between. The CDR3 sequence is CASTIYSSPGELFF. The DNA for the CDR3 is TGTGCCAGCACCATCTATAGCTCCCCCGGGGAGCTGTTTTTT.

Note on this clonotype: A read error may explain this, as a much larger clone is one base away. The chain combines TRBV6-1 with TRBJ2-3; the match to TRBD1 covers 9 bases. CDR3 length: 16 residues. V lost 3 bases to trimming and J lost 6 bases; unmatched junction nucleotides: 10. Germline loops: CDR1 MNHNS, CDR2 SASEGT. The CDR3 protein is CASSDHGQGRFDTQYF. Here the CDR3 DNA reads TGTGCCAGCAGTGATCACGGACAGGGGAGGTTTGATACGCAGTATTTT.